The rows below give T cell receptor beta chains drawn from one sample of a study of breast tumors, draining lymph nodes, adjacent tissues. One entry per CDR3 protein results from TCRdb running MiXCR on the multiplex PCR reads. The data show about 6,600 distinct CDR3 sequences, 43% seen once. The sequenced sample consisted of tumor-adjacent breast tissue. These receptors all stem from a female donor with breast cancer. Some clones in this sample may be carry-over from other donors' samples. Each CDR3 is given with its conserved first and last residue. Fields, in order: clone size, J gene, V gene, D gene, CDR3 length, CDR3 DNA, CDR3 protein. D genes are given only for firm matches. Clone size appears in some rows only: once, few, many, or a class for an expanded clone.

size: many; J: TRBJ2-5; V: TRBV28; D: NA; length: 12; DNA: TGTGCCAGCAGTTCGAATCTGGAGACCCAGTACTTC; CDR3: CASSSNLETQYF
size: many; J: TRBJ1-1; V: TRBV20-1; D: NA; length: 11; DNA: TGCAGTATAAGTGGACATCGTGAAGCTTTCTTT; CDR3: CSISGHREAFF
size: NA; J: TRBJ2-5; V: TRBV20-1; D: TRBD2; length: 15; DNA: TGCAGTGGGATATCGGGACTAGGGACCCGAGAGACCCAGTACTTC; CDR3: CSGISGLGTRETQYF
size: NA; J: TRBJ2-1; V: TRBV20-1; D: NA; length: 15; DNA: TGCAGTGCCTGGGTGGCGGGATCTTCCCGGAATGAGCAGTTCTTC; CDR3: CSAWVAGSSRNEQFF
size: many; J: TRBJ1-3; V: TRBV6-5; D: NA; length: 15; DNA: TGTGCCAGCAGCAGACAGGCCAGCTCTGGAAACACCATATATTTT; CDR3: CASSRQASSGNTIYF
size: many; J: TRBJ1-5; V: TRBV3-1; D: NA; length: 12; DNA: TGTGCCAGCAGCCAAGGTAATCAGCCCCAGCATTTT; CDR3: CASSQGNQPQHF
size: many; J: TRBJ1-4; V: TRBV28; D: NA; length: 12; DNA: TGTGCCTCCATGGCTCGTAATGAAAAACTGTTTTTT; CDR3: CASMARNEKLFF
size: medium-sized; J: TRBJ2-4; V: TRBV20-1; D: TRBD2; length: 16; DNA: TGCAGTGCTAGGCCTGGGACTAGCGGGAGGGCTGGCATTCAGTACTTC; CDR3: CSARPGTSGRAGIQYF
size: medium-sized; J: TRBJ2-7; V: TRBV20-1; D: NA; length: 15; DNA: TGCAGTGCTAGAGGTCGCGGCCCAGGGCTGTACGAGCAGTACTTC; CDR3: CSARGRGPGLYEQYF
size: many; J: TRBJ2-1; V: TRBV6-2/TRBV6-3; D: TRBD2; length: 16; DNA: TGTGCCAGCAGTTACGTTGGCGGGAGGGCCCACAATGAGCAGTTCTTC; CDR3: CASSYVGGRAHNEQFF
size: NA; J: TRBJ2-7; V: TRBV20-1; D: NA; length: 13; DNA: TGCAGTGCTAGCGCAGGGTCTACGGGGGAGCAGTACTTC; CDR3: CSASAGSTGEQYF
size: medium-sized; J: TRBJ2-5; V: TRBV20-1; D: NA; length: 14; DNA: TGCAGTGCCCCAGCCGGGGTTCAGCGAGAGACCCAGTACTTC; CDR3: CSAPAGVQRETQYF
size: many; J: TRBJ2-4; V: TRBV4-1; D: TRBD2; length: 14; DNA: TGCGCCAGCAGCTTGACTAGCTGGGAAAACATTCAGTACTTC; CDR3: CASSLTSWENIQYF
size: NA; J: TRBJ2-1; V: TRBV5-1; D: NA; length: 16; DNA: TGCGCCAGCAGCTTATCGCCCGGGAGCTCCTACAATGAGCAGTTCTTC; CDR3: CASSLSPGSSYNEQFF
size: many; J: TRBJ2-2; V: TRBV20-1; D: TRBD2; length: 16; DNA: TGCAGTGCCGGGACTAGCGGGAGGGCCGTCACCGGGGAGCTGTTTTTT; CDR3: CSAGTSGRAVTGELFF
size: NA; J: TRBJ2-6; V: TRBV5-1; D: TRBD1; length: 17; DNA: TGCGCCAGCAGCCTACAGGGGCCGTCCTCTGGGGCCAACGTCCTGACTTTC; CDR3: CASSLQGPSSGANVLTF
size: many; J: TRBJ2-1; V: TRBV5-4; D: NA; length: 13; DNA: TGTGCCAGCAGCCGACGGACCGACAATGAGCAGTTCTTC; CDR3: CASSRRTDNEQFF
size: many; J: TRBJ2-7; V: TRBV9; D: NA; length: 16; DNA: TGTGCCAGCAGCGTAGAGCCGACTCCCCGCTTCGGAGAGCAGTACTTC; CDR3: CASSVEPTPRFGEQYF
size: many; J: TRBJ1-4; V: TRBV6-5; D: NA; length: 14; DNA: TGTGCCACCTCAGTTTCCGAAACTAATGAAAAACTGTTTTTT; CDR3: CATSVSETNEKLFF
size: NA; J: TRBJ2-1; V: TRBV6-6; D: TRBD2; length: 15; DNA: TGTGCCAGCACGACCGAGCGGGAGTACCAATATGAGCAGTTCTTC; CDR3: CASTTEREYQYEQFF
size: many; J: TRBJ2-3; V: TRBV11-2; D: NA; length: 13; DNA: TGTGCCAGCAGCAAATATTCCACAGATACGCAGTATTTT; CDR3: CASSKYSTDTQYF